Below, 29 T cell receptor beta chains from the same sample are listed, as sequenced in a study of cytomegalovirus exposure and HLA in healthy donors. PCR amplification relied on 60 Vbeta primers (plus 13 Jbeta primers). The data were produced by immunoSEQ multiplex PCR, yet TCRdb's version contains in-frame clones alone and is incomplete. The data contain around 65,000 clones, 60% to 80% of them singletons. Sequencing used PBMCs. The receptors here all came from a girl aged 10-17 years in good health and CMV-seropositive.

This chain uses TRBV4-1 with TRBJ2-1, with TRBD1 matching over 12 bases. V shed 0 bases, J shed 14 bases, and the junction held 5 bases outside the gene matches. The CDR3 loop spans 14 amino acids. CDR1 MGHRA and CDR2 YSYEKL come from the germline V gene. In nucleotides, the CDR3 is TGCGCCAGCAGCCAAGAGGGGACAGGGGGCACGAAGTTCTTC. Amino acids: CASSQEGTGGTKFF.

The chain employs TRBV18 and TRBJ2-7; 7 bases line up with TRBD1. In germline, CDR1 is KGHSH, CDR2 LQKENI. Unmatched junction bases numbered 5, after V lost 4 bases and J lost 2 bases. The CDR3 runs 14 residues. This CDR3 is CASSLGDSPYEQYF. CDR3 DNA: TGTGCCAGCTCACTAGGGGACAGCCCCTACGAGCAGTACTTC.

The chain recombines TRBV5-1 with TRBJ1-4; 7 nucleotides match TRBD1. This CDR3 region has 17 residues. Germline lookup yields CDR1 SGHRS and CDR2 YFSETQ. V lost 2 bases and J lost 3; bases outside the gene matches: 10. CDR3 in DNA: TGCGCCAGCAGCTTAGGGGGAACAGGGGCCTCTAATGAAAAACTGTTTTTT. Its protein is CASSLGGTGASNEKLFF.

The chain joins TRBV30 to TRBJ1-2, with 7 bases identical to TRBD1. Trimming removed 3 bases from V and 6 bases from J; junction bases left unmatched: 4. The germline CDR1 and CDR2 sequences are GTSNPN and SVGIG (reference sequence). The length of the CDR3 is 12 residues. The CDR3 sequence: CAWRGGGHGYTF. CDR3 in DNA: TGTGCCTGGAGAGGGGGCGGGCATGGCTACACCTTC.

The V gene is TRBV19, the J gene TRBJ1-1; the D is unclear. The CDR3 spans 15 residues. V lost 7 bases and J lost 0, with 15 bases in between. CDR1 is LNHDA, CDR2 SQIVND, per germline (reference sequence). The chain's CDR3 is CASIRAGLLNTEAFF. The CDR3 DNA is TGTGCCAGTATTAGGGCAGGACTGCTGAACACTGAAGCTTTCTTT.

For the CDR3, the DNA is TGTGCCAGTAGTATCGGGAACACTGAAGCTTTCTTT. Translating gives CASSIGNTEAFF. This chain joins TRBV19 and TRBJ1-1; D not certain. Trimming left V 3 bases short and J 1 base short, with 3 bases between. The V gene's germline CDR1 is LNHDA and CDR2 SQIVND (reference sequence). There are 12 residues in the CDR3.

The rearrangement uses TRBV30 and TRBJ2-7, with 8 positions matching TRBD1. This CDR3 contains 12 residues. J was trimmed by 2 bases and V by 8 bases; bases with no gene match: 5. Per the germline V gene, CDR1 is GTSNPN and CDR2 is SVGIG (reference sequence). CDR3 residues: CAGQGVTYEQYF. The CDR3 coding sequence is TGTGCCGGACAGGGTGTGACCTACGAGCAGTACTTC.

The rearrangement links TRBV7-9 to TRBJ1-2; the D gene is possibly TRBD1 (6 bases). Trimming removed 5 bases at V and 7 bases at J, with 26 bases between. Germline V gene lookup returns CDR1 SEHNR and CDR2 FQNEAQ (reference sequence). CDR3 length equals 17 residues. CDR3 region: CASSQGQGTAFPVGYTF. CDR3 DNA: TGTGCCAGCAGCCAGGGGCAGGGGACGGCCTTTCCTGTTGGCTACACCTTC.

Only a few counts were recorded for this clone. CDR3 sequence reads: CASRDRGLDGYTF. The CDR3 DNA follows: TGCGCCAGCAGAGACAGGGGGCTGGATGGCTACACCTTC. The chain recombines TRBV5-1 with TRBJ1-2; TRBD1 matches at 10 bases. V lost 5 bases and J lost 6; bases outside the gene matches: 4. The CDR3 extends over 13 amino acids. Germline V gene sequence: CDR1 SGHRS, CDR2 YFSETQ. Looking up the rest from reference TRBV5-1 and TRBJ1-2 gives the full variable domain: KAGVTQTPRYLIKTRGQQVTLSCSPISGHRSVSWYQQTPGQGLQFLFEYFSETQRNKGNFPGRFSGRQFSNSRSEMNVSTLELGDSALYLCASRDRGLDGYTFGSGTRLTVV.

Written as DNA, the CDR3 is TGTGCCAGCAGCTATAGGACAGAAACTTTTAATCAGCCCCAGCATTTT. Its protein is CASSYRTETFNQPQHF. The chain uses TRBV6-4 and TRBJ1-5; the D gene is possibly TRBD1 (6 bases). Germline CDR1 reads MRHNA; CDR2 reads SNTAGT. This CDR3 is 16 amino acids long. Between the trimmed V and J ends, which lost 6 bases and 4 bases, there was a span of 19 bases.

For this clone: A read error may account for a junction end that differs from germline. The rearrangement joins TRBV7-7 to TRBJ1-1; no clear D gene. This CDR3 has 13 residues. Germline V CDR1 and CDR2: SSHAT, FNYEAQ (reference sequence). The CDR3 nucleotides are TGTGCTAGCAGCTTAGATTTGGCCACTGAAGCTTTCTTT. The encoded protein is CASSLDLATEAFF.

The J gene is TRBJ1-6, the V gene TRBV6-4; TRBD1 aligns across 9 bases. The germline V gene encodes CDR1 MRHNA and CDR2 SNTAGT. Trimming at V came to 3 bases and at J to 8 bases, leaving 5 bases not matched to a gene. CDR3 length: 15 amino acids. CDR3 sequence reads: CASSESGTGYSPLHF. CDR3 nucleotides: TGTGCCAGCAGTGAATCCGGGACAGGGTATTCACCCCTCCACTTT.

V and J are TRBV5-1 and TRBJ1-2; D is unclear. This CDR3 has 14 amino acids. V lost 0 bases and J lost 2, with 8 bases in between. CDR1 is SGHRS, CDR2 YFSETQ, per germline. The CDR3 DNA sequence: TGCGCCAGCAGCTTGGACATACCCAACTATGGCTACACCTTC. Residues: CASSLDIPNYGYTF.

The genes are TRBV7-2 and TRBJ2-7; the match to TRBD1 covers 10 bases. The CDR3 spans 17 residues. With 3 bases clipped from V and 4 bases from J, the junction kept 12 bases outside the gene matches. Germline V gives CDR1 SGHTA, CDR2 FQGNSA. The CDR3 protein is CASSLGRQGAYWYEQYF. DNA for the CDR3: TGTGCCAGCAGCTTGGGACGACAGGGGGCATATTGGTACGAGCAGTACTTC.

This clone came up a few times. The chain is built from TRBV18 and TRBJ2-7, with 9 bases lining up with TRBD1. Germline V CDR1 and CDR2: KGHSH, LQKENI. The CDR3 is 16 residues long. V lost 5 bases to trimming and J lost 7 bases; unmatched junction nucleotides: 15. The CDR3: CASSSSSGTGSEEQYF. CDR3 DNA sequence: TGTGCCAGCTCATCCTCCTCCGGGACAGGGTCTGAGGAGCAGTACTTC.

The V gene is TRBV28, the J gene TRBJ1-4, with a tentative D call TRBD1 (6 bases). Germline CDR1 and CDR2: MDHEN and SYDVKM. Deletions cut 1 base from V and 4 bases from J, with 10 bases between. The CDR3 is 15 residues long. The CDR3 protein is CASSLYGGHNEKLFF. The CDR3 DNA sequence: TGTGCCAGCAGTTTATATGGGGGCCATAATGAAAAACTGTTTTTT. Full variable domain (remainder filled in from reference TRBV28 and TRBJ1-4): DVKVTQSSRYLVKRTGEKVFLECVQDMDHENMFWYRQDPGLGLRLIYFSYDVKMKEKGDIPEGYSVSREKKERFSLILESASTNQTSMYLCASSLYGGHNEKLFFGSGTQLSVL.

J is TRBJ1-1 and V is TRBV2; D not certain. V gave up 4 bases and J gave up 5 bases, with 14 bases separating them. Germline CDR1 reads SNHLY; CDR2 reads FYNNEI. This CDR3 comprises 14 residues. CDR3 sequence: CASSGFAAGTEAFF. In DNA form, the CDR3 reads TGTGCCAGCAGTGGATTTGCGGCGGGGACTGAAGCTTTCTTT.

A few counts support this clone. This chain joins TRBV14 and TRBJ1-2; TRBD1 agrees at 8 bases. The V gene's germline CDR1 is SGHDN and CDR2 FVKESK. The CDR3 totals 15 residues. The trim removed 0 bases at V and 3 bases at J, leaving 3 bases unmatched. The CDR3 DNA reads TGTGCCAGCAGCCAAGATGTGGGACAGGACTATGGCTACACCTTC. Translated, it gives CASSQDVGQDYGYTF.

V is TRBV2 and J is TRBJ2-5, with D perhaps TRBD2 (5 bases). The germline V gene has CDR1 SNHLY and CDR2 FYNNEI. The V gene lost 7 bases and the J gene lost 5 bases, with 23 bases spanning the gap. CDR3 size: 16 residues. The CDR3 loop is CASKTNAGPGGETQYF. For the CDR3, the DNA is TGTGCCAGCAAAACCAACGCGGGTCCCGGCGGGGAGACCCAGTACTTC.

The chain couples TRBV28 to TRBJ2-7, with D maybe TRBD2 (5 bases). Between the trimmed V and J ends, which lost 8 bases and 2 bases, there was a span of 16 bases. CDR3 size: 14 residues. Germline CDR1 MDHEN, CDR2 SYDVKM. The CDR3 DNA is TGTGCCAGCGAGATCAGCGGACCGCCCTACGAGCAGTACTTC. Residues: CASEISGPPYEQYF.

The rearrangement links TRBV6-5 to TRBJ2-7; D may be TRBD2 (6 bases). Looked up from germline, CDR1 is MNHEY and CDR2 is SVGAGI. This CDR3 is built from 15 residues. V gave up 5 bases and J gave up 6 bases, with 20 bases separating them. CDR3: CASSQSGTLSTEQYF. The DNA of the CDR3 is TGTGCCAGCAGTCAGTCCGGGACTCTTTCAACCGAGCAGTACTTC.

The chain carries TRBV4-1 and TRBJ1-1; D possibly corresponds to TRBD1 (6 bases). The germline V gene encodes CDR1 MGHRA and CDR2 YSYEKL. The V and J ends lost 0 bases and 4 bases respectively, with 6 bases between them. This CDR3 is built from 13 residues. CDR3 bases: TGCGCCAGCAGCCAAGACAGGGGCACTGAAGCTTTCTTT. Protein: CASSQDRGTEAFF.

This clone was counted a few times. The chain's CDR3 is CASSLLAVNSGANVLTF. In DNA form, the CDR3 reads TGTGCCAGCAGCTTGTTGGCAGTCAACTCTGGGGCCAACGTCCTGACTTTC. The chain is built from TRBV5-6 and TRBJ2-6, with D uncertain. The V gene lost 1 base and the J gene lost 0 bases, with 11 bases spanning the gap. The CDR3 consists of 17 residues. Germline values: CDR1 SGHDT, CDR2 YYEEEE.

The table lists this clone with a few counts. The chain employs TRBV5-1 and TRBJ1-2; 9 bases map to TRBD1. This CDR3 is built from 19 residues. Losses at the gene ends were 0 bases for V and 0 bases for J; bases not matched to a gene: 12. CDR1 is SGHRS and CDR2 is YFSETQ in the germline V gene. The CDR3: CASSLVPGQGLAANYGYTF. The CDR3 DNA reads TGCGCCAGCAGCTTGGTGCCGGGACAGGGACTCGCAGCTAACTATGGCTACACCTTC.

The chain has TRBV6-4 and TRBJ1-3; D remains unclear. The CDR3 runs to 16 residues. CDR1 MRHNA and CDR2 SNTAGT come from the germline V gene. V gave up 6 bases and J gave up 4 bases, with 19 bases separating them. CDR3 bases: TGTGCCAGCAGAGGATCCAGGTCCGATCCGGGAAACACCATATATTTT. This translates into CASRGSRSDPGNTIYF.

J is TRBJ1-2 and V is TRBV30; TRBD1 is a possible D gene (6 bases). The CDR3 is made up of 14 amino acids. V was shortened by 2 bases and J by 8 bases, with 18 bases between the two germline ends. The germline V gene encodes CDR1 GTSNPN and CDR2 SVGIG (reference sequence). CDR3 nucleotides: TGTGCCTGGAGTACCCGGACAGTTGAGGTGGGCTACACCTTC. Encoded protein: CAWSTRTVEVGYTF.

The V call is TRBV10-3, the J call TRBJ1-2; 9 bases line up with TRBD1. The CDR3 extends over 14 amino acids. V was pared by 6 bases and J by 1 base, with 3 bases of the junction left unmatched. Germline-derived CDR1 and CDR2 are ENHRY and SYGVKD. CDR3 sequence reads: CAIRDRGSNYGYTF. CDR3 DNA sequence: TGTGCCATCAGAGACAGGGGGAGTAACTATGGCTACACCTTC.

The chain couples TRBV5-4 to TRBJ1-2, with D possibly matching TRBD1 (5 bases). Germline-derived CDR1 and CDR2 are SGHNT and YYREEE (reference sequence). Trimming left V 2 bases short and J 2 bases short, with 7 bases between. The CDR3 has 13 residues. CDR3 nucleotide sequence: TGTGCCAGCAGCTTACAGGAGAACTATGGCTACACCTTC. This translates into CASSLQENYGYTF.

The chain is built from TRBV6-1 and TRBJ1-1, with 11 bases identical to TRBD1. Trimming removed 7 bases from V and 4 bases from J; junction bases left unmatched: 5. CDR1 MNHNS and CDR2 SASEGT come from the germline V gene. This CDR3 spans 14 amino acids. This chain's CDR3 is CASTRGQGATEAFF. For the CDR3, the DNA is TGTGCCAGCACCCGAGGACAGGGGGCCACTGAAGCTTTCTTT.